A single sample is the source of the 15 T cell receptor beta chains below, sequenced in a study of cytomegalovirus exposure and HLA in healthy donors. Primers for the PCR totalled 60 Vbeta and 13 Jbeta. The table came from immunoSEQ multiplex PCR; TCRdb's copy has only in-frame clones and leaves some out. Of 130,000 to 150,000 clones listed, approximately 80% are singletons. The sample consisted of PBMCs. The receptors shown here come from a woman between 40 and 55 years old in good health and CMV-seropositive.

A few counts support this clone. The gene calls are TRBV2 and TRBJ1-2; a weak D match, TRBD1 (5 bases). Trimming shortened V by 6 bases and J by 8 bases, and 19 bases separated the two germline ends. Germline CDR1 reads SNHLY; CDR2 reads FYNNEI. The CDR3 has 14 residues. The CDR3 DNA reads as TGTGCCAGCAGCGAGCAAAGGGGCCACGAGGGCTACACCTTC. Translating gives CASSEQRGHEGYTF.

The chain joins TRBV19 to TRBJ2-7, with no clear D. The CDR3 runs to 16 residues. The V end lost 0 bases, the J end lost 2 bases, and 14 bases lay between the germline ends. Germline CDR1 is LNHDA and CDR2 is SQIVND (reference sequence). CDR3: CASSIDRGRPTYEQYF. DNA for the CDR3: TGTGCCAGTAGTATAGATCGCGGCCGACCAACCTACGAGCAGTACTTC.

This chain connects TRBV13 to TRBJ2-5; 8 bases agree with TRBD2. Per the germline V gene, CDR1 is PRHDT and CDR2 is FYEKMQ (reference sequence). With V trimmed by 4 bases and J by 1 base, 8 bases remained unmatched. This CDR3 region has 16 residues. CDR3 coding DNA: TGTGCCAGCAGCTACGACCAAGCGGGGGTCCAAGAGACCCAGTACTTC. Its protein is CASSYDQAGVQETQYF.

The chain carries TRBV5-8 and TRBJ2-3, with 9 bases aligning to TRBD1. V lost 7 bases to trimming and J lost 2 bases; unmatched junction nucleotides: 20. CDR1 is SGHTS, CDR2 YDEGEE, per germline. This CDR3 has 19 amino acids. The DNA for the CDR3 is TGTGCCAGCCGTCAGGGGACAGGGATTGGGTCGGGATTCACAGATACGCAGTATTTT. It is translated as CASRQGTGIGSGFTDTQYF.

The V and J genes are TRBV9 and TRBJ1-1; no clear D gene. The CDR3 covers 15 residues. V lost 2 bases, J lost 4 bases, and 15 bases lay in between. From germline, CDR1 is SGDLS and CDR2 YYNGEE. The CDR3 reads CASSVEGEVATEAFF. The CDR3 nucleotides are TGTGCCAGCAGCGTTGAGGGTGAGGTGGCCACTGAAGCTTTCTTT.

The V call is TRBV5-8, the J call TRBJ2-3, with TRBD1 as a possible D gene (5 bases). Germline CDR1 SGHTS, CDR2 YDEGEE. V lost 0 bases and J lost 2, with 10 bases in between. CDR3 length equals 15 residues. The CDR3 DNA reads TGTGCCAGCAGCTTGGGTGGGGCTAACACAGATACGCAGTATTTT. Amino acids: CASSLGGANTDTQYF.

This chain uses TRBV14 with TRBJ2-3, with a weak D call TRBD2 (6 bases). The CDR3 loop spans 14 amino acids. Germline CDR1 reads SGHDN; CDR2 reads FVKESK. V lost 4 bases to trimming and J lost 3 bases, with 11 bases between them. CDR3 region: CASSLGAGTDTQYF. The CDR3 DNA sequence: TGTGCCAGCAGCCTCGGTGCGGGGACAGATACGCAGTATTTT. The entire variable domain, with the rest obtained from reference TRBV14 and TRBJ2-3, is as follows: EAGVTQFPSHSVIEKGQTVTLRCDPISGHDNLYWYRRVMGKEIKFLLHFVKESKQDESGMPNNRFLAERTGGTYSTLKVQPAELEDSGVYFCASSLGAGTDTQYFGPGTRLTVL.

This chain joins TRBV7-8 and TRBJ2-3, with D possibly being TRBD2 (7 bases). The germline V and J ends were trimmed by 7 bases and 7 bases, with 21 bases remaining between them. Germline assignment: CDR1 SGHVS and CDR2 FQNEAQ. The CDR3 has 15 residues. This CDR3 is CASISKRGGSYTQYF. The CDR3 nucleotides are TGTGCCAGCATCTCCAAGAGGGGGGGATCGTATACGCAGTATTTT. Looking up the rest from reference TRBV7-8 and TRBJ2-3 gives the full variable domain: GAGVSQSPRYKVAKRGQDVALRCDPISGHVSLFWYQQALGQGPEFLTYFQNEAQLDKSGLPSDRFFAERPEGSVSTLKIQRTQQEDSAVYLCASISKRGGSYTQYFGPGTRLTVL.

The genes are TRBV10-3 and TRBJ2-5, with 9 bases aligning to TRBD2. The DNA end lines up better with TRBJ2-7; the J call may be wrong. This CDR3 has 13 amino acids. Germline CDR1 is ENHRY and CDR2 is SYGVKD. The DNA for the CDR3 is TGTGCCATCAGCATGCGGGGGGGAAACGAGCAGTACTTC. Translating gives CAISMRGGNEQYF.

The chain couples TRBV7-6 to TRBJ2-2; 11 positions match TRBD2. Germline assignment: CDR1 SGHVS and CDR2 FNYEAQ. V lost 4 bases, J lost 5 bases, and 9 bases stayed unmatched. This CDR3 spans 17 amino acids. Here the CDR3 DNA reads TGTGCCAGCAGCTCCCGCGCTAGCGGGGGGTTGACCGGGGAGCTGTTTTTT. Encoded protein: CASSSRASGGLTGELFF.

The V gene is TRBV19, the J gene TRBJ2-5, with D hard to call. CDR1 and CDR2 from the germline V gene are LNHDA and SQIVND (reference sequence). The CDR3 sequence is 18 residues long. V was pared by 5 bases and J by 4 bases, with 26 bases between. The CDR3 DNA follows: TGTGCCAGTAGTGTCCGGCCAAACTTTAGGCAGGTCCGAGAGACCCAGTACTTC. Encoded protein: CASSVRPNFRQVRETQYF.

This chain uses TRBV25-1 with TRBJ1-1; no reliable D call. The V end was cut by 7 bases, the J end by 9 bases, with 12 bases between. Germline V gene data show CDR1 as MGHDK and CDR2 as SYGVNS. This CDR3 has 11 amino acids. The CDR3 here is CASTARTQAFF. The CDR3 bases are TGTGCCAGCACCGCGCGAACCCAAGCTTTCTTT.

The rearrangement uses TRBV7-2 and TRBJ2-1; 7 bases line up with TRBD2. This CDR3 is 12 amino acids long. The V and J ends lost 3 bases and 10 bases, in that order; junction bases with no gene match: 3. CDR1 SGHTA and CDR2 FQGNSA come from the germline V gene. This CDR3 is CASSFERGEQFF. The CDR3 region has the DNA TGTGCCAGCAGCTTCGAGCGGGGAGAGCAGTTCTTC.

The V call is TRBV2, the J call TRBJ2-1; D uncertain. The CDR3 length is 14 residues. Germline V CDR1 and CDR2: SNHLY, FYNNEI. Trimming pared 3 bases from V and 0 bases from J, leaving 6 bases between. The CDR3 region is CASSDDSSYNEQFF. The CDR3 nucleotides read TGTGCCAGCAGTGATGATAGCTCCTACAATGAGCAGTTCTTC.

As DNA, the CDR3 is TGCAGCGTAAGACTAGCGGGGGGTCTAAATGAGCAGTTCTTC. Translation gives CSVRLAGGLNEQFF. J is TRBJ2-1 and V is TRBV29-1, with 13 bases that match TRBD2. Germline CDR1 SQVTM, CDR2 ANQGSEA. The CDR3 length is 14 residues. The V and J ends lost 6 bases and 7 bases, in that order; junction bases with no gene match: 6.